A selection of T cell receptor beta chains follows, all from one sample in a study of CD8 T cells in ankylosing spondylitis. TCRdb reanalysed the 5' RACE reads using MiXCR and keeps one entry per CDR3 protein. The sample consists of under 250,000 distinct CDR3 sequences, approximately 10% of them appearing once. The source material was blood, either unsorted or a sorted T cell fraction (not recorded which). The source is a male donor with ankylosing spondylitis or in good health (not recorded which). The CDR3 runs from the conserved cysteine through the conserved F or W. The D gene is left open where the match is weak. Size is omitted from some rows. Given values are once, few, many or a class for expanded clones.

D gene,clone size,V gene,J gene,CDR3 DNA,CDR3 protein
TRBD2,few,TRBV30,TRBJ2-3,TGTGCCTGGACCTCGGGACTAGCGAGGCAGAGGACGCAGTATTTT,CAWTSGLARQRTQYF
.,few,TRBV11-2,TRBJ2-1,TGTGCCAGCAGCTTAGGTTGGGCCCCTATAGCGGATAGGGGCAATGAGCAGTTCTTC,CASSLGWAPIADRGNEQFF
.,few,TRBV5-6,TRBJ2-7,TGTGCCAGCAGCTTGGCCCAGACGATCCGGTACTTC,CASSLAQTIRYF
.,.,TRBV7-9,TRBJ2-7,TGTGCCAGCAGCCCCCTCTCGGGACAAGAATTTTACGAGCAGTACTTC,CASSPLSGQEFYEQYF
.,many,TRBV5-5,TRBJ2-7,TGTGCCAGCAGTCTTAACCTCCAGGGTTTCGGCGAGCAGTACTTC,CASSLNLQGFGEQYF
.,many,TRBV27,TRBJ2-7,TGTGCCAGCAGTTTATACCCAGGGGGGACCTACGAGCAGTACTTC,CASSLYPGGTYEQYF
.,many,TRBV25-1,TRBJ1-1,TGTGCCAGCAGTGATGGGGGAAGGGGCCCGGAAATCCCGAACACTGAAGCTTTCTTT,CASSDGGRGPEIPNTEAFF
.,many,TRBV7-2,TRBJ2-7,TGTGCCAGCAGCTACCGGACAGACTCCTACGAGCAGTACTTC,CASSYRTDSYEQYF
.,.,TRBV3-1,TRBJ2-2,TGTGCCAGCAGCCCCCTAACCCCGAGGGGAACCGGGGAGCTGTTTTTT,CASSPLTPRGTGELFF
TRBD2,.,TRBV7-7,TRBJ2-1,TGTGCCAGCAGCTTATCACTAGCGGGGGCCAATGAGCAGTTCTTC,CASSLSLAGANEQFF
TRBD1,many,TRBV12-3/TRBV12-4,TRBJ1-3,TGTGCCAGCAGTTCCGACCGGGACAGGGGGAATGGAAACACCATATATTTT,CASSSDRDRGNGNTIYF
TRBD1,many,TRBV27,TRBJ1-5,TGTGCCAGCAGTTCGACCGGGACAGGGGGGAATCAGCCCCAGCATTTT,CASSSTGTGGNQPQHF
TRBD2,many,TRBV11-2,TRBJ2-7,TGTGCCAGCAGCTTAGTTACGGCTAGCGGGTCCTACGAGCAGTACTTC,CASSLVTASGSYEQYF
TRBD2,many,TRBV7-6,TRBJ2-3,TGTGCCAGCAGCTTAGCGCGGGTTGGTAGCGGGAGATCAGATACGCAGTATTTT,CASSLARVGSGRSDTQYF
.,many,TRBV6-1,TRBJ2-1,TGTGCCAGCAGTGATGTCGCGTCTGGGTCCTACAATGAGCAGTTCTTC,CASSDVASGSYNEQFF
.,.,TRBV5-1,TRBJ2-7,TGCGCCAGCAGCTTGGCCCAGGGGTGGAGCAACGAGCAGTACTTC,CASSLAQGWSNEQYF
TRBD1,.,TRBV19,TRBJ2-2,TGTGCCAGTAGTATCACTGGGACAGCCGGGGAGCTGTTTTTT,CASSITGTAGELFF
.,many,TRBV12-3/TRBV12-4,TRBJ1-1,TGTGCCAGCAGCATAGGACGGGTCAGGGAAGCTTTCTTT,CASSIGRVREAFF
.,few,TRBV10-1,TRBJ1-1,TGCGCCAGCAGTGAGTCCCCAGGAACCGAAGCTTTCTTT,CASSESPGTEAFF
.,many,TRBV3-1,TRBJ2-7,TGTGCCAGCAGCCAAGGGCGACAGGAGTACTACGAGCAGTACTTC,CASSQGRQEYYEQYF
.,many,TRBV4-1,TRBJ1-1,TGCGCCAGCAGCCGTGGACAGTCCACTGAAGCTTTCTTT,CASSRGQSTEAFF